The subject of this entry is one T cell receptor (beta chain). Its cognate antigen is unknown. The CDR3 covers 15 residues. CDR1 is KGHSH, CDR2 LQKENI, per germline. V was trimmed by 0 bases and J by 5 bases, leaving 13 bases between them. Profiled with immunoSEQ multiplex PCR; TCRdb holds only in-frame clones, not every one. The repertoire includes about 56,000 clones, about nine tenths of them detected once, and more than 1.1% sits in the top ten. The entry originates in a study of a mutant IDH1 vaccine in newly diagnosed glioma. About the research overall: Eight vaccine doses were administered to patients at weeks 1, 3, 5, 7, 11, 15, 19 and 23. Former treatment meant radiotherapy, temozolomide, or both; the majority had gotten both.

Study observations and caveats: Alterations occurring in top peripheral T cell clonotypes seemed unrelated to pseudoprogression.

This sample's time point: week 23, last vaccination. Topical imiquimod accompanied each vaccine dose, which consisted of 300 ug of mutant IDH1 20-mer peptide. Astrocytomas that were new, WHO grade 3 or 4, IDH1-mutant and ATRX-lost were present in the donors. This receptor was obtained from a man aged 35 to 55 with glioma. Material: PBMCs, obtained from a glioma patient whose treatment included an IDH1 peptide vaccine. This sequence joins TRBV18 and TRBJ2-5; maybe TRBD2 (7 bases). The DNA for the CDR3 is TGTGCCAGCTCACCACCCGGGTCGGGGGGCGAGACCCAGTACTTC. This encodes CASSPPGSGGETQYF.